Following are 15 T cell receptor beta chains from one sample sequenced in a study of cytomegalovirus exposure and HLA in healthy donors (dated by TCRdb to about 2017). The protocol used for the library was the immunoSEQ multiplex PCR assay. A mixture of 60 forward primers for TCR Vbeta segments and 13 reverse primers for TCR Jbeta segments was used in the multiplex PCR. Not all clones reach the TCRdb copy of this immuneACCESS table, which keeps in-frame sequences only. Checked studies attribute under half of the gap to unresolved V genes and leave the rest unexplained. The sample includes approximately 80,000 clones, with approximately 72% observed a single time. The top ten clones comprise more than 9.5% of the sample. The sequenced material came from PBMCs. These receptors all come from a middle-aged woman in good health and CMV-seropositive.

This clone occurred a few times. The CDR3 nucleotides read TGTGCCACCAACCGGGATAGGTCTAGCAATCAGCCCCAGCATTTT. It yields the protein CATNRDRSSNQPQHF. The chain is built from TRBV15 and TRBJ1-5; the D is unclear. The germline V gene has CDR1 LNHNV and CDR2 YYDKDF (reference sequence). The CDR3 loop spans 15 amino acids. V lost 7 bases and J lost 0, with 13 bases in between.

This clone has a handful of counts. Other DNA sequences of this sample code for an identical CDR3. The genes are TRBV5-1 and TRBJ1-1; D might be TRBD1 (6 bases). Germline CDR1 and CDR2: SGHRS and YFSETQ. CDR3 size: 13 residues. The ends were cut back, 4 bases at V and 2 bases at J, with 9 bases in the middle. CDR3 region: CASSLGANTEAFF. The CDR3 coding sequence is TGCGCCAGCAGCCTGGGGGCAAACACTGAAGCTTTCTTT.

In its sample, this clone was seen a few times. The J gene is TRBJ2-7, the V gene TRBV6-5; 8 positions agree with TRBD2. CDR3 length equals 15 residues. The germline CDR1 and CDR2 sequences are MNHEY and SVGAGI. V dropped 5 bases and J dropped 7; count of bases not matched to a gene: 13. The CDR3 spells CASSLKVGGAGEQYF. The CDR3 bases are TGTGCCAGCAGTCTCAAAGTCGGGGGGGCCGGAGAGCAGTACTTC.

The rearrangement uses TRBV11-2 and TRBJ2-1; 9 nucleotides agree with TRBD2. V shed 4 bases, J shed 7 bases, and the junction held 5 bases outside the gene matches. Germline CDR1 and CDR2: SGHAT and FQNNGV. The CDR3 is made up of 14 amino acids. CDR3 sequence (DNA): TGTGCCAGCAGCTCGGGCGGGAGGGGTAATGAGCAGTTCTTC. This translates into CASSSGGRGNEQFF.

The chain combines TRBV6-1 with TRBJ1-2; 10 bases align to TRBD1. Germline V gene sequence: CDR1 MNHNS, CDR2 SASEGT. Losses at the gene ends were 5 bases for V and 7 bases for J; bases not matched to a gene: 7. CDR3 length: 14 amino acids. In DNA, the CDR3 is TGTGCCAGCAGTAGACAGGGGGCCGAAGGTGGCTACACCTTC. Residues: CASSRQGAEGGYTF.

This clone was seen only once. J is TRBJ1-4 and V is TRBV5-8; D remains unclear. V lost 4 bases and J lost 5, with 15 bases in between. Germline values: CDR1 SGHTS, CDR2 YDEGEE. The CDR3 is 15 residues long. CDR3 protein: CASSPAQAPNEKLFF. CDR3 DNA: TGTGCCAGCAGCCCTGCTCAGGCCCCAAATGAAAAACTGTTTTTT.

This chain joins TRBV10-3 and TRBJ2-1; 10 nucleotides line up with TRBD2. This CDR3 is built from 13 residues. Trimming took 6 bases from V and 9 from J; bases not matched to a gene: 5. In germline, CDR1 is ENHRY, CDR2 SYGVKD. CDR3 amino acids: CAIRASGSSEQFF. The CDR3, as DNA: TGTGCCATCAGGGCTAGCGGGAGTAGTGAGCAGTTCTTC.

DNA of the CDR3: TGTGCCAGCAGCTTAAGCGGAACAGGGTATGGCTACACCTTC. Its translation: CASSLSGTGYGYTF. The chain links TRBV7-9 to TRBJ1-2; D might be TRBD1 (6 bases). CDR3 size: 14 residues. V lost 2 bases and J 5 bases, leaving 12 bases between the germline ends. CDR1 and CDR2 from the germline V gene are SEHNR and FQNEAQ (reference sequence).

The rearrangement links TRBV27 to TRBJ2-7; D perhaps matches TRBD2 (6 bases). The CDR3 runs 13 residues. The germline V gene has CDR1 MNHEY and CDR2 SMNVEV (reference sequence). V lost 1 base to trimming and J lost 3 bases, with 7 bases between them. CDR3 nucleotides: TGTGCCAGCAGTTTATGGAGGGACTACGAGCAGTACTTC. It yields the protein CASSLWRDYEQYF.

This clone was counted ten times or more. The J gene is TRBJ2-7, the V gene TRBV16, with 7 bases identical to TRBD2. This CDR3 spans 15 amino acids. The V segment lost 4 bases and the J segment 2 bases; nucleotides outside the gene matches: 8. Per the germline V gene, CDR1 is KGHSY and CDR2 is FQNENV. CDR3 sequence (DNA): TGTGCCAGCAGCCTAAGCGGGGAGGGCACCTACGAGCAGTACTTC. Its translation: CASSLSGEGTYEQYF.

The chain employs TRBV5-4 and TRBJ2-1, with 8 bases fitting TRBD1. The CDR3 spans 15 residues. Germline CDR1 is SGHNT and CDR2 is YYREEE (reference sequence). With 3 bases clipped from V and 7 bases from J, the junction kept 9 bases outside the gene matches. The CDR3 protein is CASSSGQGGKNEQFF. CDR3 nucleotide sequence: TGTGCCAGCAGCTCAGGACAGGGAGGTAAGAATGAGCAGTTCTTC.

The chain employs TRBV6-5 and TRBJ1-2; the D is unclear. The CDR3 length is 14 residues. Germline V gene data show CDR1 as MNHEY and CDR2 as SVGAGI. V lost 6 bases and J lost 4, with 15 bases in between. This chain's CDR3 is CASRRSGSPYGYTF. DNA for the CDR3: TGTGCCAGCAGAAGATCCGGGAGTCCCTATGGCTACACCTTC.

The rearrangement uses TRBV19 and TRBJ2-1, with TRBD1 matching 9 bases. CDR1 LNHDA and CDR2 SQIVND come from the germline V gene (reference sequence). The CDR3 consists of 15 residues. V shed 7 bases and J 6 bases; nucleotides not matched to a gene: 10. CDR3 loop: CASKTGTGPLNEQFF. The CDR3 DNA is TGTGCCAGTAAAACCGGGACAGGGCCCCTCAATGAGCAGTTCTTC.

As regards this clone: Compared with germline, one end of the junction differs, possibly owing to a read error. This sequence joins TRBV6-5 and TRBJ2-6, with 8 bases aligning to TRBD1. The length of the CDR3 is 12 residues. Germline lookup yields CDR1 MNHEY and CDR2 SVGAGI. CDR3 region: CASRDRANVLPF. The CDR3 DNA follows: TGTGCCAGCAGGGACAGGGCCAACGTCCTGCCTTTC.

A note on this clone: The junction departs from germline at one end; a sequencing error may be responsible. The chain couples TRBV7-9 to TRBJ2-4; 7 nucleotides match TRBD1. The CDR3 runs 15 residues. CDR1 SEHNR and CDR2 FQNEAQ come from the germline V gene (reference sequence). CDR3 protein: CSSSPIRVGQAIQYF. CDR3 coding DNA: TGTTCCAGCAGCCCAATCAGAGTTGGACAGGCCATTCAGTACTTC.